This T cell receptor beta chain was observed in a study of T cell changes during pregnancy in multiple sclerosis. The CDR3 totals 16 residues. CDR1 and CDR2 (germline): LGHNA, YSLEER. Trimming removed 0 bases from V and 2 bases from J, with 14 bases in between. The table came from immunoSEQ multiplex PCR; TCRdb's copy has only in-frame clones and leaves some out. The repertoire holds about 110,000 clones, with under 95% as singletons. The chain has TRBV4-3 and TRBJ2-7; D is unresolved. Material: peripheral blood, obtained in the third trimester of pregnancy. The clonotype comes from a female donor in good health, enrolled as a control in a pregnancy study. CDR3 DNA: TGCGCCAGCAGCCAAGATCTTTTCACGCGTACCTACGAGCAGTACTTC. Its protein is CASSQDLFTRTYEQYF.